Following are 16 T cell receptor beta chains from one sample sequenced in a study of shared clonotypes between healthy human individuals. The data were produced by immunoSEQ multiplex PCR, yet TCRdb's version contains in-frame clones alone and is incomplete. The table records approximately 980,000 clones, about 80% of them present only once. The specimen sequenced was memory CD4+ T cells sorted from blood. Subset described: CD45RA-negative fraction. Receptors were obtained from a man in his late teens or twenties in good health.

This clone was detected once. The chain links TRBV7-8 to TRBJ1-5; D is ambiguous. The CDR3 loop spans 15 amino acids. V dropped 4 bases and J dropped 0 bases, with 10 bases sitting between them. CDR1 and CDR2 (germline): SGHVS, FQNEAQ. DNA of the CDR3: TGTGCCAGCAGCTCGGGCGGTTATAGCAATCAGCCCCAGCATTTT. This gives the protein CASSSGGYSNQPQHF.

The V gene is TRBV10-3, the J gene TRBJ2-3, with TRBD2 identical over 11 bases. Germline-derived CDR1 and CDR2 are ENHRY and SYGVKD. Trimming cost V 3 bases and J 4 bases; bases outside gene matches: 15. The CDR3 extends over 19 amino acids. The CDR3 spells CAISDLGSGGALGPDTQYF. CDR3 DNA: TGTGCCATCAGTGATCTGGGTAGCGGGGGGGCCCTTGGTCCAGATACGCAGTATTTT.

The CDR3 sequence: CASSLAGSLSGNTIYF. CDR3 nucleotide sequence: TGTGCCAGCAGCTTAGCAGGTTCCCTCTCTGGAAACACCATATATTTT. The chain links TRBV7-2 to TRBJ1-3, with unresolved D. In germline, CDR1 is SGHTA, CDR2 FQGNSA. V lost 0 bases and J lost 0, with 9 bases in between. CDR3 length: 16 residues. Full variable domain (missing parts from reference TRBV7-2 and TRBJ1-3): GAGVSQSPSNKVTEKGKDVELRCDPISGHTALYWYRQSLGQGLEFLIYFQGNSAPDKSGLPSDRFSAERTGGSVSTLTIQRTQQEDSAVYLCASSLAGSLSGNTIYFGEGSWLTVV.

The gene calls are TRBV6-1 and TRBJ2-2; maybe TRBD2 (6 bases). Per germline, CDR1 MNHNS and CDR2 SASEGT. The CDR3 runs 13 residues. V was pared by 8 bases and J by 7 bases, with 14 bases between. CDR3 residues: CASCPSASGELFF. The CDR3 region has the DNA TGTGCCAGCTGCCCTAGCGCTAGCGGGGAGCTGTTTTTT.

The rearrangement joins TRBV6-6 to TRBJ2-7; TRBD1 matches 8 bases. The CDR3 is 15 amino acids. Per germline, CDR1 MNHNY and CDR2 SVGAGI (reference sequence). Trimming removed 0 bases from V and 2 bases from J; junction bases left unmatched: 3. The CDR3 region has the DNA TGTGCCAGCAGTTACTCCGGACAGGGAACCTACGAGCAGTACTTC. Translation: CASSYSGQGTYEQYF.

This rearrangement joins TRBV6-1 to TRBJ2-5; 14 positions agree with TRBD2. This CDR3 comprises 18 residues. The junction had 8 bases not matched to a gene; V was cut back by 1 base and J by 4 bases. The germline gives CDR1 MNHNS, CDR2 SASEGT. CDR3 sequence (DNA): TGTGCCAGCAGTGAAGGGCTGACTAGCGGGGGGGAGGGAGAGACCCAGTACTTC. It encodes CASSEGLTSGGEGETQYF.

The J gene is TRBJ2-3, the V gene TRBV28; TRBD1 aligns across 9 bases. The CDR3 is 14 amino acids. J lost 3 bases, V lost 8 bases, and 6 bases had no gene match. From germline, CDR1 is MDHEN and CDR2 SYDVKM. CDR3 sequence (DNA): TGTGCCAGCGTCGGGACAGGGCTAACAGATACGCAGTATTTT. This sequence encodes CASVGTGLTDTQYF. Full variable domain (rest looked up from reference TRBV28 and TRBJ2-3): DVKVTQSSRYLVKRTGEKVFLECVQDMDHENMFWYRQDPGLGLRLIYFSYDVKMKEKGDIPEGYSVSREKKERFSLILESASTNQTSMYLCASVGTGLTDTQYFGPGTRLTVL.

Worth noting for this clone: The identical CDR3 is also encoded by other nucleotide sequences in the sample. The chain couples TRBV18 to TRBJ1-4; D is undetermined. The CDR3 runs to 14 residues. Trimming removed 3 bases at V and 0 bases at J, with 5 bases between. CDR1 is KGHSH, CDR2 LQKENI, per germline. For the CDR3, the DNA is TGTGCCAGCTCACCGGGAGCAACTAATGAAAAACTGTTTTTT. Its protein product is CASSPGATNEKLFF.

This clone was observed many times. J is TRBJ1-2 and V is TRBV2; 9 nucleotides match TRBD1. Germline CDR1 SNHLY, CDR2 FYNNEI. The V gene end was trimmed by 3 bases and the J gene end by 7 bases; junction bases not matched to a gene: 3. This CDR3 contains 13 residues. This CDR3 reads CASSEGQGTGYTF. The CDR3 DNA reads TGTGCCAGCAGTGAGGGACAGGGTACTGGCTACACCTTC.

This clone appeared once. The V and J genes are TRBV2 and TRBJ2-3; no clear D. This CDR3 has 13 residues. Trimming stripped 7 bases from V and 5 bases from J, with 13 bases between. Germline V gives CDR1 SNHLY, CDR2 FYNNEI. This CDR3 reads CASTRRIVDTQYF. The CDR3 region has the DNA TGTGCCAGCACTAGGAGAATCGTAGATACGCAGTATTTT. The full variable domain, its missing parts supplied by reference TRBV2 and TRBJ2-3, is EPEVTQTPSHQVTQMGQEVILRCVPISNHLYFYWYRQILGQKVEFLVSFYNNEISEKSEIFDDQFSVERPDGSNFTLKIRSTKLEDSAMYFCASTRRIVDTQYFGPGTRLTVL.

The J gene is TRBJ1-2, the V gene TRBV5-1; no firm D call. Germline values: CDR1 SGHRS, CDR2 YFSETQ. Between the trimmed V and J ends, which lost 3 bases and 0 bases, there was a span of 12 bases. The CDR3 runs 15 residues. In DNA form, the CDR3 reads TGCGCCAGCAGCTCGTCCAGGCTGACTAACTATGGCTACACCTTC. Amino acid sequence: CASSSSRLTNYGYTF.

DNA of the CDR3: TGCGCCAGCAGTGAATTCGCGTCGGAGCAGTTCTTC. Amino acid sequence: CASSEFASEQFF. This chain links TRBV10-2 with TRBJ2-1, with no clear D. CDR1 WSHSY and CDR2 SAAADI come from the germline V gene. This CDR3 contains 12 residues. With 3 bases removed from V and 10 bases from J, the gap between germline ends came to 10 bases.

Only one count was recorded for this clone. The rearrangement uses TRBV27 and TRBJ1-2, with 7 nucleotides matching TRBD1. Looked up from germline, CDR1 is MNHEY and CDR2 is SMNVEV (reference sequence). The CDR3 has 14 residues. V shed 2 bases, J shed 4 bases, and the junction held 4 bases outside the gene matches. The CDR3 loop is CASSLSRGVYGYTF. In DNA form, the CDR3 reads TGTGCCAGCAGTTTAAGCAGGGGGGTCTATGGCTACACCTTC.

The chain employs TRBV2 and TRBJ1-3; D remains ambiguous. CDR1 and CDR2 from the germline V gene are SNHLY and FYNNEI. The CDR3 sequence is 16 residues long. The V end lost 5 bases, the J end lost 0 bases, and 14 bases lay between the germline ends. CDR3 sequence reads: CASSNGYGSSGNTIYF. CDR3 nucleotides: TGTGCCAGCAGTAATGGGTACGGGAGCTCTGGAAACACCATATATTTT.

CDR3 nucleotide sequence: TGTGCCAGCAGCTTAGGCCCTAGCGGGTACAATGAGCAGTTCTTC. This encodes CASSLGPSGYNEQFF. V usage is TRBV7-2 and J usage is TRBJ2-1; 8 nucleotides line up with TRBD2. J lost 4 bases, V lost 1 base, and 3 bases had no gene match. Germline assignment: CDR1 SGHTA and CDR2 FQGNSA. The CDR3 runs to 15 residues.

V is TRBV14 and J is TRBJ2-5, with 8 bases lining up with TRBD2. V gave up 3 bases and J gave up 4 bases; unmatched junction bases: 16. CDR1 and CDR2 from the germline V gene are SGHDN and FVKESK. CDR3 length: 18 residues. In nucleotides, the CDR3 is TGTGCCAGCAGCCACGGGTACGCGGGGGGCCACCAAACAGAGACCCAGTACTTC. Its protein product is CASSHGYAGGHQTETQYF.